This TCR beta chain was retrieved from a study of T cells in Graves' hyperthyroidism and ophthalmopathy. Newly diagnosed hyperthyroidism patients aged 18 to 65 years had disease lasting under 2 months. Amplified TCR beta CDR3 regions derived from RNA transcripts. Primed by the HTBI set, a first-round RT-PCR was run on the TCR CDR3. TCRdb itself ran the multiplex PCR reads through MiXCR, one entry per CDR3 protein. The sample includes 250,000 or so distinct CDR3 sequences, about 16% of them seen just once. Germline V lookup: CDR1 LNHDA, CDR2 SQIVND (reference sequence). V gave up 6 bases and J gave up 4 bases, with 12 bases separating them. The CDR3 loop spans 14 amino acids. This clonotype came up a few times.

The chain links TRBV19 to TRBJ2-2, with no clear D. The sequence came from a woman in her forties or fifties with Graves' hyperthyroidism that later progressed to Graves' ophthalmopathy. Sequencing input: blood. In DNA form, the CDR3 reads TGTGCCAGTAGCCTACAGCTACGCACCGGGGAGCTGTTTTTT. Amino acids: CASSLQLRTGELFF.